These T cell receptor beta chains were read from a single sample in a study of CD8 T cells in ankylosing spondylitis. One entry per CDR3 protein results from TCRdb running MiXCR on the 5' RACE reads. The sample lists roughly 130,000 distinct CDR3 sequences; roughly 15% were seen once. The source material was blood, either unsorted or a sorted T cell fraction (not recorded which). Receptors originate from a female donor with ankylosing spondylitis or in good health (not recorded which). Each CDR3 is given with its conserved first and last residue. Fields, in order: CDR3 length, V gene, J gene, CDR3 protein.

>16|TRBV5-6|TRBJ2-5
CASSFLWDPLQETQYF
>16|TRBV5-6|TRBJ1-6
CASSLNRDTRNSPLHF
>18|TRBV3-1|TRBJ2-1
CATSQDRATGLSYNEQFF
>15|TRBV5-1|TRBJ2-1
CASVSLAGGSDEQFF
>15|TRBV15|TRBJ2-3
CTTSRDLLGRDTQYF
>12|TRBV10-3|TRBJ2-5
CAISGGSETQYF
>17|TRBV12-3/TRBV12-4|TRBJ2-5
CASSGGQIPDRGETQYF
>16|TRBV9|TRBJ2-2
CASSVVGLADTGELFF
>15|TRBV20-1|TRBJ2-5
CSARDGSRMSETQYF
>13|TRBV12-3/TRBV12-4|TRBJ2-2
CAGQGYNTGELFF
>16|TRBV7-2|TRBJ2-1
CASSPRGTSGVNEQFF
>16|TRBV29-1|TRBJ1-3
CSVARDSIYSGNTIYF
>14|TRBV7-2|TRBJ2-5
CASSSSGGWETQYF
>14|TRBV7-9|TRBJ2-1
CASSTSGGAYEQFF
>13|TRBV12-3/TRBV12-4|TRBJ1-5
CASSWTGDQSQHF
>16|TRBV5-1|TRBJ2-2
CASSLTGTANTGELFF
>15|TRBV3-1|TRBJ2-2
CASSPGTGGTGELFF
>17|TRBV5-1|TRBJ1-2
CASSSGRWDTNLYGYTF
>14|TRBV28|TRBJ2-7
CASSLSGSLYEQYF
>19|TRBV11-1|TRBJ1-3
CASSLGGTNLFLSGNTIYF
>16|TRBV7-8|TRBJ1-1
CASSPQGRLLNTEAFF
>16|TRBV20-1|TRBJ2-2
CSARRRAGDNTGELFF
>15|TRBV5-1|TRBJ1-1
CASSLAKAGVSEAFF
>15|TRBV5-1|TRBJ2-7
CASSLVGGLTYEQYF